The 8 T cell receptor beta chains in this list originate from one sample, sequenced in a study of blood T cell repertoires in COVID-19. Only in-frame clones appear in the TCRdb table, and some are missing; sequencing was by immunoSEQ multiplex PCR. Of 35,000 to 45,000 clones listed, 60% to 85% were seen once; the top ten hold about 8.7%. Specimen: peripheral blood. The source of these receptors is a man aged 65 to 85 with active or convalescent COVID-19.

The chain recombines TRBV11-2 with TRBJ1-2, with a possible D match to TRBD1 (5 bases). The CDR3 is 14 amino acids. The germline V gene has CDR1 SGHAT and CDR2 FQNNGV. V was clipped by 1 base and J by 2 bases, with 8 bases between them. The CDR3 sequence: CASSLGRVNYGYTF. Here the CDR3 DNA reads TGTGCCAGCAGCTTAGGCAGGGTGAACTATGGCTACACCTTC.

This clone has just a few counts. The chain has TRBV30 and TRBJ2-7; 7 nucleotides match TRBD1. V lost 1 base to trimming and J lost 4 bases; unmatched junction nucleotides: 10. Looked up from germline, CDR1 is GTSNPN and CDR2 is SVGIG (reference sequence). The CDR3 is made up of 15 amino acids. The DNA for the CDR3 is TGTGCCTGGAGTGCAGCCTACCGGGACAGATACGAGCAGTACTTC. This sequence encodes CAWSAAYRDRYEQYF.

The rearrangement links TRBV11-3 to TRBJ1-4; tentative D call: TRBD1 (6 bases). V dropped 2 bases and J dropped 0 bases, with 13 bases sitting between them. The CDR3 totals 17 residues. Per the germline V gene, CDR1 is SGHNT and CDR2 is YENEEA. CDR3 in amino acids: CASSLRRGISTNEKLFF. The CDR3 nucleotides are TGTGCCAGCAGCTTAAGAAGGGGGATTTCAACTAATGAAAAACTGTTTTTT.

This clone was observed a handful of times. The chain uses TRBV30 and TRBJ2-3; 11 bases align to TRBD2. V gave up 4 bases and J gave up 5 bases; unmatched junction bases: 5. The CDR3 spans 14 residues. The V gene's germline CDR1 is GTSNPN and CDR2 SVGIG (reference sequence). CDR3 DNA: TGTGCCTGGAATAGCGGGGGGGCCGGAGATACGCAGTATTTT. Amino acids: CAWNSGGAGDTQYF.

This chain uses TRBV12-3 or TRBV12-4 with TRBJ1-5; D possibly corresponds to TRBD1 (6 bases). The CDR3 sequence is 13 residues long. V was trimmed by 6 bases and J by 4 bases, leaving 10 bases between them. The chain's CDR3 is CASRATGNQPQHF. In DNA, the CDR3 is TGTGCCAGCAGAGCGACAGGAAATCAGCCCCAGCATTTT.

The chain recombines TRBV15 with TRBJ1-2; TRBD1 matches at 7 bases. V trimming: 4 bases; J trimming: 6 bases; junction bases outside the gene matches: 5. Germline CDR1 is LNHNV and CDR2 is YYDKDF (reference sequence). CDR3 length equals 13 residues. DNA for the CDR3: TGTGCCACCAGCAATAGCCAGGGGGATGGCTACACCTTC. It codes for CATSNSQGDGYTF.

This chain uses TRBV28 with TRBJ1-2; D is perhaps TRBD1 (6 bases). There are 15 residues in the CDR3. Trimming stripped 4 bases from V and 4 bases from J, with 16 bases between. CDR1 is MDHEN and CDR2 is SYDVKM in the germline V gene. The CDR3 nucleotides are TGTGCCAGCAGTTCCCTGAGGACAGACTCCTATGGCTACACCTTC. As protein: CASSSLRTDSYGYTF.

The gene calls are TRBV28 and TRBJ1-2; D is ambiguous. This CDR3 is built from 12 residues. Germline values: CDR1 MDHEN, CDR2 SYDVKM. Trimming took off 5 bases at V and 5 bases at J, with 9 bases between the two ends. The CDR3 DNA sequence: TGTGCCAGCAGTCTAGTCGGTTATGGCTACACCTTC. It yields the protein CASSLVGYGYTF.